These 19 T cell receptor beta chains were all obtained from the same sample, sequenced in a study of Ad26.COV2.S vaccination and SARS-CoV-2 variants. Assay used: immunoSEQ multiplex PCR; TCRdb lists only in-frame clones, some missing. The sample consists of some 640,000 clones, roughly 90% of them appearing once. The treatment was: over 15 received Ad26.COV2.S at low or high dose, single or two shots; about 5 received placebo; per-sample allocation not given. Sampling took place 63 days after the first vaccine or placebo injection. This specimen was peripheral blood, taken in a trial of Ad26.COV2.S vaccine versus placebo. Source of these receptors: a person between 18 and 65 years old who received the Ad26.COV2.S COVID-19 vaccine or a placebo.

CDR3 protein: CASSLYFLTGGTHNEQFF. CDR3 coding DNA: TGTGCCAGCAGTTTATACTTCTTGACAGGGGGGACGCACAATGAGCAGTTCTTC. The chain has TRBV27 and TRBJ2-1, with 9 positions matching TRBD1. Per the germline V gene, CDR1 is MNHEY and CDR2 is SMNVEV (reference sequence). The CDR3 loop spans 18 amino acids. The ends lost 1 base at V and 5 bases at J; junction bases unmatched: 12.

The J gene is TRBJ2-7, the V gene TRBV19; 9 positions match TRBD2. V shed 8 bases, J shed 1 base, and the junction held 6 bases outside the gene matches. In germline, CDR1 is LNHDA, CDR2 SQIVND (reference sequence). This CDR3 has 14 residues. Here the CDR3 reads CASSLAGPSYEQYF. In DNA, the CDR3 is TGTGCCAGTTCCCTAGCGGGGCCGTCCTACGAGCAGTACTTC. Based on the CDR3 plus reference TRBV19 and TRBJ2-7, the full variable domain is DGGITQSPKYLFRKEGQNVTLSCEQNLNHDAMYWYRQDPGQGLRLIYYSQIVNDFQKGDIAEGYSVSREKKESFPLTVTSAQKNPTAFYLCASSLAGPSYEQYFGPGTRLTVT.

The chain carries TRBV12-5 and TRBJ1-5; maybe TRBD1 (6 bases). The CDR3 covers 15 residues. Trimming cost V 3 bases and J 7 bases, with 16 bases left between them. Germline V gene data show CDR1 as LGHNT and CDR2 as FRNRAP. The CDR3 loop reads CASGFREGVDQPQHF. CDR3 sequence (DNA): TGTGCTAGTGGTTTCCGGGAGGGGGTAGACCAGCCCCAGCATTTT.

The chain couples TRBV30 to TRBJ2-7; D may correspond to TRBD1 or TRBD2 (7 bases each). CDR3 size: 17 residues. V gave up 1 base and J gave up 3 bases, with 22 bases separating them. Germline V gene data show CDR1 as GTSNPN and CDR2 as SVGIG (reference sequence). Here the CDR3 reads CAWSGDREGVRVYEQYF. CDR3 nucleotides: TGTGCCTGGAGTGGAGACAGGGAGGGTGTGCGAGTCTACGAGCAGTACTTC.

The chain employs TRBV12-5 and TRBJ1-1; the D is unclear. The V end lost 1 base, the J end lost 7 bases, and 4 bases lay between the germline ends. This CDR3 is 11 amino acids long. Germline V gene data show CDR1 as LGHNT and CDR2 as FRNRAP. CDR3 nucleotides: TGTGCTAGTGGTTTGGCAGGTGAAGCTTTCTTT. Protein sequence: CASGLAGEAFF.

CDR3 sequence: CASSMAGPTGANVLTF. CDR3 nucleotide sequence: TGTGCCAGTAGTATGGCAGGCCCAACTGGGGCCAACGTCCTGACTTTC. This chain joins TRBV19 and TRBJ2-6; D uncertain. V was clipped by 3 bases and J by 2 bases, with 11 bases between them. The CDR3 loop spans 16 amino acids. Germline V gene data show CDR1 as LNHDA and CDR2 as SQIVND (reference sequence).

The count of this clone is one. J is TRBJ2-3 and V is TRBV4-1, with D perhaps TRBD2 (5 bases). CDR1 is MGHRA and CDR2 is YSYEKL in the germline V gene. The V and J ends lost 5 bases and 2 bases respectively, with 14 bases between them. The CDR3 is 15 amino acids. In nucleotides, the CDR3 is TGCGCCAGCAGCATATCGGAGGTGTACACAGATACGCAGTATTTT. Its protein is CASSISEVYTDTQYF.

This chain joins TRBV10-1 and TRBJ2-7, with D maybe TRBD2 (6 bases). Deletions cut 10 bases from V and 7 bases from J, with 20 bases between. Germline assignment: CDR1 WNHNN and CDR2 SYGVQD (reference sequence). This CDR3 is 13 amino acids long. Here the CDR3 reads CATTEGTREEQYF. The CDR3 region has the DNA TGCGCCACGACGGAGGGGACCCGGGAGGAGCAGTACTTC.

Points on this clone: This same CDR3 is encoded by further DNA sequences in the sample. This sequence joins TRBV5-6 and TRBJ1-1; possibly TRBD1 for D (5 bases). V lost 0 bases to trimming and J lost 1 base, with 7 bases between them. Germline V gene lookup returns CDR1 SGHDT and CDR2 YYEEEE. The CDR3 contains 14 residues. CDR3 residues: CASSLGDRNTEAFF. In DNA form, the CDR3 reads TGTGCCAGCAGCTTGGGTGACAGGAACACTGAAGCTTTCTTT.

The chain joins TRBV24-1 to TRBJ2-2; unclear D gene. V lost 2 bases to trimming and J lost 1 base, with 7 bases between them. Germline CDR1 is KGHDR and CDR2 is SFDVKD. The CDR3 is made up of 15 amino acids. The CDR3 region has the DNA TGTGCCACCAGTGATTCATGGGGGAACACCGGGGAGCTGTTTTTT. Amino acid sequence: CATSDSWGNTGELFF.

The chain employs TRBV30 and TRBJ2-4; D gene ambiguous. This CDR3 is 17 amino acids long. CDR1 and CDR2 (germline): GTSNPN, SVGIG (reference sequence). The V gene lost 7 bases and the J gene lost 0 bases, with 22 bases spanning the gap. CDR3 bases: TGTGCCTTGCCAGACGGAACCAACGTCCTAGCCAAAAACATTCAGTACTTC. Protein product: CALPDGTNVLAKNIQYF.

The V gene is TRBV24-1, the J gene TRBJ2-3; D tentatively reads TRBD1 or TRBD2 (6 bases each). V lost 7 bases to trimming and J lost 2 bases, with 12 bases between them. CDR1 and CDR2 from the germline V gene are KGHDR and SFDVKD. The CDR3 consists of 14 residues. The CDR3 here is CATRPQGLTDTQYF. The DNA of the CDR3 is TGTGCCACCAGGCCACAGGGACTCACAGATACGCAGTATTTT.

V and J are TRBV5-4 and TRBJ2-5; 14 bases are shared with TRBD2. V trimming: 5 bases; J trimming: 3 bases; junction bases outside the gene matches: 0. Germline V gene data show CDR1 as SGHNT and CDR2 as YYREEE (reference sequence). This CDR3 has 14 amino acids. DNA for the CDR3: TGTGCCAGCAGGGGACTAGCGGGGGAAGAGACCCAGTACTTC. The encoded protein is CASRGLAGEETQYF.

The chain combines TRBV19 with TRBJ1-5; D unresolved. The length of the CDR3 is 15 residues. Germline V gene lookup returns CDR1 LNHDA and CDR2 SQIVND (reference sequence). With 4 bases removed from V and 1 base from J, the gap between germline ends came to 11 bases. CDR3 sequence: CASSSLHESNQPQHF. The DNA for the CDR3 is TGTGCCAGTAGTAGTTTACACGAAAGCAATCAGCCCCAGCATTTT.

V usage is TRBV5-1 and J usage is TRBJ2-7, with 9 bases identical to TRBD1. CDR1 and CDR2 from the germline V gene are SGHRS and YFSETQ. The CDR3 loop spans 15 amino acids. The V gene end was trimmed by 1 base and the J gene end by 3 bases; junction bases not matched to a gene: 5. In DNA form, the CDR3 reads TGCGCCAGCAGCTTGTTACCGGACAGGGGCTACGAGCAGTACTTC. It codes for CASSLLPDRGYEQYF.

In DNA, the CDR3 is TGTGCCAGCAGTGAAGGGGACAGGTGGGGGAATGAAAAACTGTTTTTT. Its translation is CASSEGDRWGNEKLFF. The chain joins TRBV2 to TRBJ1-4; 8 bases fit TRBD1. Unmatched junction bases numbered 6, after V lost 1 base and J lost 5 bases. CDR3 length equals 16 residues. The germline V gene has CDR1 SNHLY and CDR2 FYNNEI.

The chain links TRBV3-1 (or the pseudogene TRBV3-2) to TRBJ1-1; no firm D call. The CDR3 is 14 residues long. Looked up from germline, CDR1 is LGHDT and CDR2 is YNNKEL (reference sequence). V lost 1 base, J lost 7 bases, and 13 bases lay in between. The CDR3 here is CASSQAKGFSEAFF. CDR3 DNA: TGTGCCAGCAGCCAAGCAAAGGGATTCAGTGAAGCTTTCTTT.

The chain combines TRBV2 with TRBJ2-1; 10 positions agree with TRBD2. The CDR3 length is 14 residues. V was clipped by 4 bases and J by 5 bases; unmatched bases: 2. The germline V gene encodes CDR1 SNHLY and CDR2 FYNNEI. The CDR3 bases are TGTGCCAGCAGTGCAACTAGCGGGAACAATGAGCAGTTCTTC. It codes for CASSATSGNNEQFF.

V gene TRBV7-2 combines with J gene TRBJ2-5; TRBD2 might be the D (5 bases). Trimming removed 1 base at V and 5 bases at J, with 17 bases between. Per the germline V gene, CDR1 is SGHTA and CDR2 is FQGNSA. The CDR3 has 16 residues. CDR3 DNA sequence: TGTGCCAGCAGCTTAGGTGGGGTTCGGGGTCGGGAGACCCAGTACTTC. This gives the protein CASSLGGVRGRETQYF.